These 3 T cell receptor beta chains came from one sample sequenced in a study of T cells in Graves' hyperthyroidism and ophthalmopathy. Amplification of TCR beta CDR3 regions was performed using RNA transcripts as template. The TCR CDR3 first-round RT-PCR relied on the HTBI primer set. TCRdb redid the calling of the multiplex PCR reads with MiXCR, one entry per CDR3 protein. Here the sample spans approximately 330,000 distinct CDR3 sequences, approximately 14% being singletons. The specimen sequenced was blood. These receptors were obtained from a woman between 35 and 50 years old with Graves' ophthalmopathy.

This chain uses TRBV3-1 with TRBJ2-5; 9 bases are shared with TRBD2. The CDR3 spans 18 residues. CDR1 is LGHDT, CDR2 YNNKEL, per germline (reference sequence). V gave up 0 bases and J gave up 5 bases; unmatched junction bases: 13. For the CDR3, the DNA is TGTGCCAGCAGCCAAGAGGGTAGCGGGAGATCTAAGAGGGAGACCCAGTACTTC. This sequence encodes CASSQEGSGRSKRETQYF.

Ten or more counts support this clonotype. The rearrangement joins TRBV12-3 or TRBV12-4 to TRBJ1-6; D is perhaps TRBD1 (5 bases). This CDR3 has 13 residues. The ends were cut back, 5 bases at V and 10 bases at J, with 12 bases in the middle. The chain's CDR3 is CASSHGTVSPLHF. CDR3 bases: TGTGCCAGCAGTCATGGGACGGTCTCACCCCTCCACTTT.

This clonotype has ten or more counts. The rearrangement links TRBV11-2 to TRBJ1-6; tentatively, D is TRBD1 (5 bases). CDR3 length equals 15 residues. V lost 5 bases, J lost 8 bases, and 16 bases lay in between. Germline CDR1 reads SGHAT; CDR2 reads FQNNGV. CDR3 region: CASSPWTIIDSPLHF. The CDR3 DNA reads as TGTGCCAGCAGCCCGTGGACAATCATCGATTCACCCCTCCACTTT. Variable domain in full (rest from reference TRBV11-2 and TRBJ1-6): EAGVAQSPRYKIIEKRQSVAFWCNPISGHATLYWYQQILGQGPKLLIQFQNNGVVDDSQLPKDRFSAERLKGVDSTLKIQPAKLEDSAVYLCASSPWTIIDSPLHFGNGTRLTVT.